These 19 T cell receptor beta chains came from one sample sequenced in a study of T cell responses to AZD1222 COVID-19 vaccine (dated by TCRdb to the early 2020s). Preparation of the library involved the immunoSEQ multiplex PCR assay. Drawn from immuneACCESS, this table holds only the in-frame rearrangements with V and J called that TCRdb kept. Clones are partly lost; checked studies trace under half to an unresolved V gene and leave the rest unexplained. This sample holds some 98,000 clones; nearly 90% were observed only once. The ten largest clones represent about 14% of the sample. Reading the label with the study, this specimen's time point is: baseline before first vaccination. Source: peripheral blood, taken on day 0 of AZD1222 vaccination. The receptors derive from an adult in good health.

The chain uses TRBV3-1 (or the pseudogene TRBV3-2) and TRBJ1-6, with 7 bases identical to TRBD1. CDR1 and CDR2 from the germline V gene are LGHDT and YNNKEL (reference sequence). CDR3 length: 15 residues. Germline trimming cut 1 base from V and 11 bases from J; bases unmatched to any gene: 8. Here the CDR3 reads CASSQGVGGGAPLHF. In DNA form, the CDR3 reads TGTGCCAGCAGCCAAGGGGTAGGGGGCGGGGCACCCCTCCACTTT.

In its sample, this clone was seen once. This chain connects TRBV7-6 to TRBJ2-1; 10 bases match TRBD2. This CDR3 has 17 residues. V was pared by 1 base and J by 4 bases, with 7 bases of the junction left unmatched. Germline lookup yields CDR1 SGHVS and CDR2 FNYEAQ. CDR3 sequence reads: CASSLERLAGEYNEQFF. In DNA, the CDR3 is TGTGCCAGCAGCTTAGAACGTCTAGCGGGGGAGTACAATGAGCAGTTCTTC.

CDR3 protein: CASSERDRVDTEAFF. The DNA for the CDR3 is TGCGCCAGCAGCGAGAGGGACAGGGTTGACACTGAAGCTTTCTTT. The chain links TRBV5-1 to TRBJ1-1, with 9 bases aligning to TRBD1. Germline assignment: CDR1 SGHRS and CDR2 YFSETQ. The ends lost 4 bases at V and 3 bases at J; junction bases unmatched: 7. This CDR3 has 15 amino acids.

The chain employs TRBV24-1 and TRBJ2-3; a possible D gene is TRBD1 (5 bases). The CDR3 length is 14 residues. V dropped 2 bases and J dropped 2 bases, with 7 bases sitting between them. The germline CDR1 and CDR2 sequences are KGHDR and SFDVKD. The CDR3 spells CATSDSTATDTQYF. CDR3 DNA: TGTGCCACCAGTGATTCGACAGCCACAGATACGCAGTATTTT.

The chain recombines TRBV4-1 with TRBJ2-6; D remains ambiguous. This CDR3 contains 13 residues. Trimming removed 4 bases at V and 0 bases at J, with 1 base between. Germline loops: CDR1 MGHRA, CDR2 YSYEKL. CDR3 sequence: CASSLSGANVLTF. The CDR3 DNA reads TGCGCCAGCAGCCTCTCTGGGGCCAACGTCCTGACTTTC.

This chain connects TRBV4-2 to TRBJ1-2; D possibly corresponds to TRBD1 (6 bases). The ends were cut back, 0 bases at V and 0 bases at J, with 8 bases in the middle. CDR1 LGHNA and CDR2 YNFKEQ come from the germline V gene. The CDR3 consists of 15 residues. The CDR3 DNA follows: TGTGCCAGCAGCCAAGAACGGACAGCTAACTATGGCTACACCTTC. Amino acids: CASSQERTANYGYTF.

The chain joins TRBV12-5 to TRBJ2-7; D ambiguous. The CDR3 runs to 12 residues. CDR1 LGHNT and CDR2 FRNRAP come from the germline V gene. Trimming took off 1 base at V and 6 bases at J, with 7 bases between the two ends. CDR3 loop: CASGLDRSEQYF. CDR3 coding DNA: TGTGCTAGTGGTTTGGACAGATCCGAGCAGTACTTC. Combining the CDR3 with reference TRBV12-5 and TRBJ2-7 gives the whole variable domain DARVTQTPRHKVTEMGQEVTMRCQPILGHNTVFWYRQTMMQGLELLAYFRNRAPLDDSGMPKDRFSAEMPDATLATLKIQPSEPRDSAVYFCASGLDRSEQYFGPGTRLTVT.

This chain uses TRBV19 with TRBJ1-1; 7 bases line up with TRBD1. Germline V gene sequence: CDR1 LNHDA, CDR2 SQIVND (reference sequence). The CDR3 is made up of 12 amino acids. The ends lost 6 bases at V and 10 bases at J; junction bases unmatched: 8. As DNA, the CDR3 is TGTGCCAGTAGGACGGGGGGACAGACAGCTTTCTTT. Its translation: CASRTGGQTAFF.

This clone turned up a few times. The chain employs TRBV6-1 and TRBJ2-2, with 10 positions matching TRBD2. The CDR3 loop spans 16 amino acids. After removal of 2 bases from V and 1 base from J, the junction contained 1 base not matched to a gene. Per the germline V gene, CDR1 is MNHNS and CDR2 is SASEGT. CDR3 residues: CASSERLAGNTGELFF. The CDR3 nucleotides read TGTGCCAGCAGTGAAAGACTAGCGGGGAACACCGGGGAGCTGTTTTTT.

The chain has TRBV5-1 and TRBJ2-5; 11 nucleotides align to TRBD2. Germline V gives CDR1 SGHRS, CDR2 YFSETQ. Unmatched junction bases numbered 11, after V lost 4 bases and J lost 6 bases. The CDR3 has 16 residues. The CDR3 DNA sequence: TGCGCCAGCAGCCCCACCATGACTAGCGGGGCACAGACCCAGTACTTC. It is translated as CASSPTMTSGAQTQYF.

V and J are TRBV5-1 and TRBJ1-2, with D perhaps matching TRBD1 (5 bases). Germline V gene lookup returns CDR1 SGHRS and CDR2 YFSETQ. CDR3 size: 17 residues. Trimming removed 4 bases at V and 6 bases at J, with 25 bases between. The CDR3 region has the DNA TGCGCCAGCAGCACCGGACTCGACAGTCAAGTTCTTCATGGCTACACCTTC. Protein: CASSTGLDSQVLHGYTF. Drawing the rest from reference TRBV5-1 and TRBJ1-2, the complete variable domain is KAGVTQTPRYLIKTRGQQVTLSCSPISGHRSVSWYQQTPGQGLQFLFEYFSETQRNKGNFPGRFSGRQFSNSRSEMNVSTLELGDSALYLCASSTGLDSQVLHGYTFGSGTRLTVV.

This clone was counted once. This rearrangement joins TRBV5-6 to TRBJ1-1; D perhaps matches TRBD1 (5 bases). V was pared by 0 bases and J by 3 bases, with 12 bases between. This CDR3 contains 15 residues. Germline assignment: CDR1 SGHDT and CDR2 YYEEEE. The CDR3, as DNA: TGTGCCAGCAGCTTGGGGGGCCGACAGTACACTGAAGCTTTCTTT. Translation: CASSLGGRQYTEAFF.

Here the CDR3 DNA reads TGTGCCAGCAGTGACTCGACTAGCGGGGGCTTCCATGAGCAGTTCTTC. Its protein is CASSDSTSGGFHEQFF. The V and J genes are TRBV6-4 and TRBJ2-1; 12 bases are a match to TRBD2. CDR3 length: 16 residues. Looked up from germline, CDR1 is MRHNA and CDR2 is SNTAGT. J gave up 8 bases and V 0 bases, and 5 bases lay outside the gene matches.

The J gene is TRBJ1-5, the V gene TRBV27; maybe TRBD1 (5 bases). Germline CDR1 and CDR2: MNHEY and SMNVEV (reference sequence). V was trimmed by 2 bases and J by 6 bases, leaving 17 bases between them. This CDR3 comprises 16 residues. The CDR3 sequence is CASSLQGLKRGQPQHF. CDR3 coding DNA: TGTGCCAGCAGTTTACAGGGACTTAAAAGGGGTCAGCCCCAGCATTTT.

This clone was picked up one time. The rearrangement uses TRBV4-2 and TRBJ2-1; the D gene is possibly TRBD2 (6 bases). CDR3 size: 17 residues. Trimming removed 0 bases from V and 0 bases from J, with 12 bases in between. Germline V gives CDR1 LGHNA, CDR2 YNFKEQ. DNA for the CDR3: TGTGCCAGCAGCCAAGAGTCGGCGGGAAGCTCCTACAATGAGCAGTTCTTC. It codes for CASSQESAGSSYNEQFF.

This chain connects TRBV19 to TRBJ2-5; TRBD2 matches 9 bases. In germline, CDR1 is LNHDA, CDR2 SQIVND (reference sequence). The V segment lost 1 base and the J segment 5 bases; nucleotides outside the gene matches: 8. This CDR3 contains 16 residues. CDR3 region: CASSIARAGGGETQYF. The CDR3 DNA reads as TGTGCCAGTAGTATAGCCCGAGCGGGGGGCGGGGAGACCCAGTACTTC.

This clone was detected once. The chain recombines TRBV6-2 or TRBV6-3 with TRBJ2-2; D unclear. The germline V and J ends were trimmed by 2 bases and 2 bases, with 6 bases remaining between them. The CDR3 covers 14 residues. Germline V gives CDR1 MNHEY, CDR2 SVGEGT. CDR3 protein: CASSYPTNTGELFF. The CDR3 DNA is TGTGCCAGCAGTTACCCAACCAACACCGGGGAGCTGTTTTTT.

The V and J genes are TRBV5-1 and TRBJ2-7; 8 bases map to TRBD1. The CDR3 loop spans 14 amino acids. Germline V gene lookup returns CDR1 SGHRS and CDR2 YFSETQ. The trim removed 0 bases at V and 6 bases at J, leaving 5 bases unmatched. The CDR3 loop reads CASSLAPTGAEQYF. The CDR3 DNA is TGCGCCAGCAGCTTGGCCCCGACAGGGGCCGAGCAGTACTTC.

The chain joins TRBV4-2 to TRBJ2-7; D is perhaps TRBD1 or TRBD2 (6 bases each). V gave up 2 bases and J gave up 7 bases, with 15 bases separating them. Germline loops: CDR1 LGHNA, CDR2 YNFKEQ. The CDR3 contains 14 residues. CDR3: CASSQLLGAGEQYF. The CDR3 DNA follows: TGTGCCAGCAGCCAACTCCTGGGGGCGGGGGAGCAGTACTTC.